This T cell receptor (beta chain) was sequenced in a study of STAT5B mutations in CD4+ large granular lymphocyte leukemia (dated by TCRdb to 2022 to 2024). As for the study more broadly: Among the healthy controls, the CDR3 'QG' motif was associated with a particular HLA allele. The study compared the TCRbeta repertoires of patients with CD4+ T-cell large granular lymphocyte leukemia against those of healthy blood donors. The purity of purified fractions was confirmed by flow cytometry on FACSCanto II or FACSVerse to exceed 95% among lymphocytes.

Beyond this particular receptor, the publication reports: CD4-sorted patient repertoires appeared more clonal than healthy CD4+ repertoires, and this difference persisted after removing the putative leukemic clones. Data were not HLA-matched; higher clonality in CD4+ versus CD8+ T-LGLL could reflect the relatively small sample size. Main leukemic clonotypes were private to each patient, although roughly 24% of the main leukemic clonotypes were found at low frequency in the non-leukemic repertoires of other patients.

The immunoSEQ assay at survey resolution was used to sequence TCRbeta rearrangements from genomic DNA. As for the original processing: In the TCR sequencing data, the lowest productive clonotype frequency that could be detected was 2.59 x 10-5. Only productive TCRbeta rearrangements, meaning sequences that were complete and in-frame, were kept for the analyses. Sample clonality was computed as Simpson clonality in the immunoSEQ Analyzer version 3.0. Clones were grouped by frequency into very rare, small, medium, large (1-20%) or hyperexpanded (>20%) categories. Generation probabilities were estimated with OLGA 1.2.3, V-gene circos plots were generated with VDJtools, specificities were searched for in VDJdb, and CDR3 motifs were identified with GLIPH. Sourced from immuneACCESS, this table was stored by TCRdb with only in-frame sequences that have V and J called. A share of the clones is absent; for the studies checked, an unresolved V gene accounts for under half, and the remainder has no known explanation. The V and J calls and clone size were taken over from that table, and D and trimming were inferred from the DNA. The sample profile shows 30,000 to 40,000 clones; around 76% of them were found once. Roughly 2% of the sample is in the top ten clones.

The healthy controls were 30 to 45 blood donors, and the buffy coats of these donors were supplied by the Finnish Red Cross blood service. All TCR-sequenced material derived from peripheral blood: patient blood samples and healthy donor buffy coats. Peripheral blood mononuclear cells were isolated by Ficoll-Hypaque gradient centrifugation. CD4+ cells were purified magnetically from the buffy coats of healthy controls. Genomic DNA was extracted with the Gentra Puregene Cell and Tissue kit and quantified on a Qubit 2.0 fluorometer. Regarding this clone: Its antigen remains unidentified. Base qualities are missing; no much larger clone stands one base away.

This sequence was found in a human donor in good health. Sequenced: CD4+ T cells from blood buffy coats.

The CDR3 has the sequence CASSEARGEGRTEAFF. The nucleotide sequence is given as TGTGCCAGCAGTGAAGCGAGGGGGGAAGGGCGCACTGAAGCTTTCTTT. The chain links TRBV6-1 with TRBJ1-1; D gene: possibly TRBD1, on 6 matching bases. CDR1 is given as MNHNS and CDR2 as SASEGT, both from the germline V gene. The CDR3 contains 16 residues, cysteine and phenylalanine counted. The DNA shown is the 48-base CDR3, in frame from base 1. V is shortened by 0 bases, J by 4 bases, and the region joining them spans 15 bases.